This entry lists 28 T cell receptor beta chains sequenced from one sample in a study of Ad26.COV2.S vaccination and SARS-CoV-2 variants. Documented treatment: about 20 received Ad26.COV2.S at low or high dose, single or two shots; about 5 received placebo; per-sample allocation not given. On day 63 after the first injection, vaccine and placebo recipients gave samples. Generated by immunoSEQ multiplex PCR, the TCRdb table keeps only in-frame clones and is missing some. The repertoire holds 300,000 to 350,000 clones, with 90% as singletons. Specimen: peripheral blood, collected in a trial of Ad26.COV2.S vaccine versus placebo. The receptor set was obtained from a person between 18 and 65 years old who received the Ad26.COV2.S COVID-19 vaccine or a placebo.

About this clone itself: This sample includes further DNA sequences coding for the same CDR3. V and J are TRBV27 and TRBJ1-2; possibly TRBD1 for D (5 bases). The CDR3 is 13 residues long. V lost 3 bases, J lost 2 bases, and 7 bases lay in between. CDR1 and CDR2 (germline): MNHEY, SMNVEV (reference sequence). CDR3 nucleotide sequence: TGTGCCAGCAGTTTCGGGGGAAACTATGGCTACACCTTC. Translated, it gives CASSFGGNYGYTF.

This clone came up a few times. The genes are TRBV11-3 and TRBJ1-1; D unclear. There are 16 residues in the CDR3. Germline assignment: CDR1 SGHNT and CDR2 YENEEA. Trimming pared 1 base from V and 5 bases from J, leaving 17 bases between. In nucleotides, the CDR3 is TGTGCCAGCAGCTTAGTTAACAAGAACACTGAAACTGAAGCTTTCTTT. Its translation is CASSLVNKNTETEAFF.

This sequence joins TRBV27 and TRBJ2-7, with TRBD1 identical over 10 bases. The CDR3 runs to 17 residues. The V and J ends lost 6 bases and 0 bases, in that order; junction bases with no gene match: 11. The germline gives CDR1 MNHEY, CDR2 SMNVEV (reference sequence). CDR3 nucleotide sequence: TGTGCCAGCAGACGGGACAGGGGACCCTCGAACTCCTACGAGCAGTACGTC. It specifies CASRRDRGPSNSYEQYV.

This chain connects TRBV12-5 to TRBJ2-7; D is perhaps TRBD1 (6 bases). The CDR3 has 13 residues. The V gene's germline CDR1 is LGHNT and CDR2 FRNRAP. The germline V and J ends were trimmed by 7 bases and 1 base, with 11 bases remaining between them. The CDR3 here is CASVPDSSYEQYV. The CDR3 DNA is TGTGCTAGTGTCCCGGACAGTTCCTACGAGCAGTACGTC.

The chain is built from TRBV27 and TRBJ2-1, with D perhaps matching TRBD1 (7 bases). CDR1 is MNHEY and CDR2 is SMNVEV in the germline V gene (reference sequence). Trimming took off 2 bases at V and 9 bases at J, with 14 bases between the two ends. The CDR3 is made up of 14 amino acids. The CDR3 loop is CASSLLNRGGEQFF. Here the CDR3 DNA reads TGTGCCAGCAGTTTACTGAACAGGGGAGGTGAGCAGTTCTTC.

The chain carries TRBV19 and TRBJ1-3; D unclear. CDR3 length: 11 residues. Trimming left V 8 bases short and J 2 bases short, with 4 bases between. CDR1 LNHDA and CDR2 SQIVND come from the germline V gene (reference sequence). The chain's CDR3 is CASATGNTIYF. The CDR3 region has the DNA TGTGCCAGTGCAACTGGAAACACCATATATTTT.

The chain combines TRBV9 with TRBJ2-3; the D gene is possibly TRBD1 (6 bases). Between the trimmed V and J ends, which lost 5 bases and 3 bases, there was a span of 16 bases. Germline-derived CDR1 and CDR2 are SGDLS and YYNGEE. CDR3 size: 15 residues. CDR3 residues: CASSTGILRTDTQYF. The CDR3 DNA reads TGTGCCAGCAGTACAGGGATTTTACGTACAGATACGCAGTATTTT. Supplemented by reference TRBV9 and TRBJ2-3, the full variable domain reads DSGVTQTPKHLITATGQRVTLRCSPRSGDLSVYWYQQSLDQGLQFLIQYYNGEERAKGNILERFSAQQFPDLHSELNLSSLELGDSALYFCASSTGILRTDTQYFGPGTRLTVL.

The gene calls are TRBV27 and TRBJ1-2; TRBD1 is a possible D gene (5 bases). V gave up 3 bases and J gave up 2 bases, with 13 bases separating them. This CDR3 has 15 residues. Germline CDR1 MNHEY, CDR2 SMNVEV (reference sequence). The CDR3 bases are TGTGCCAGCAGTTTGTTAGGGACGGAGAACTATGGCTACACCTTC. It codes for CASSLLGTENYGYTF.

The chain recombines TRBV7-9 with TRBJ2-2, with D tentatively TRBD1 or TRBD2 (5 bases each). CDR3 length: 16 amino acids. Germline V CDR1 and CDR2: SEHNR, FQNEAQ (reference sequence). The V gene lost 3 bases and the J gene lost 1 base, with 12 bases spanning the gap. Written as DNA, the CDR3 is TGTGCCAGCAGCTTCCCTAGCAGGGAGAACACCGGGGAGCTGTTTTTT. Translation gives CASSFPSRENTGELFF.

The V gene is TRBV7-2, the J gene TRBJ2-7; D could derive from TRBD1 or TRBD2 (5 bases each). The CDR3 sequence is 14 residues long. Germline CDR1 and CDR2: SGHTA and FQGNSA. V gave up 5 bases and J gave up 2 bases, with 13 bases separating them. The CDR3 protein is CASSLRDRTYEQYF. In nucleotides, the CDR3 is TGTGCCAGCAGCCTACGGGACCGAACCTACGAGCAGTACTTC. The variable domain in full, completed from reference TRBV7-2 and TRBJ2-7, reads GAGVSQSPSNKVTEKGKDVELRCDPISGHTALYWYRQSLGQGLEFLIYFQGNSAPDKSGLPSDRFSAERTGGSVSTLTIQRTQQEDSAVYLCASSLRDRTYEQYFGPGTRLTVT.

V gene TRBV5-1 combines with J gene TRBJ1-1, with D hard to call. This CDR3 contains 14 residues. V lost 1 base and J lost 1, with 8 bases in between. Germline V CDR1 and CDR2: SGHRS, YFSETQ. CDR3 in amino acids: CASSLYVQNTEAFF. CDR3 in DNA: TGCGCCAGCAGCTTGTATGTGCAGAACACTGAAGCTTTCTTT. Full variable domain (remainder filled in from reference TRBV5-1 and TRBJ1-1): KAGVTQTPRYLIKTRGQQVTLSCSPISGHRSVSWYQQTPGQGLQFLFEYFSETQRNKGNFPGRFSGRQFSNSRSEMNVSTLELGDSALYLCASSLYVQNTEAFFGQGTRLTVV.

This chain uses TRBV9 with TRBJ2-3; no reliable D call. The V and J ends lost 4 bases and 5 bases respectively, with 5 bases between them. From germline, CDR1 is SGDLS and CDR2 YYNGEE. This CDR3 has 11 residues. For the CDR3, the DNA is TGTGCCAGCAGCAGAGGAGATACGCAGTATTTT. Its protein is CASSRGDTQYF. The entire variable domain, with the rest obtained from reference TRBV9 and TRBJ2-3, is as follows: DSGVTQTPKHLITATGQRVTLRCSPRSGDLSVYWYQQSLDQGLQFLIQYYNGEERAKGNILERFSAQQFPDLHSELNLSSLELGDSALYFCASSRGDTQYFGPGTRLTVL.

This chain links TRBV27 with TRBJ2-1; 8 positions agree with TRBD2. CDR3 length equals 17 residues. Germline CDR1 and CDR2: MNHEY and SMNVEV (reference sequence). V was clipped by 6 bases and J by 5 bases; unmatched bases: 15. The DNA of the CDR3 is TGTGCCAGCAGCCTACTTGGGCCGGGAGGGCCGGACAATGAGCAGTTCTTC. Its protein product is CASSLLGPGGPDNEQFF.

The V call is TRBV5-1, the J call TRBJ1-6, with TRBD1 as a possible D gene (6 bases). There are 15 residues in the CDR3. Between the trimmed V and J ends, which lost 8 bases and 9 bases, there was a span of 21 bases. Germline assignment: CDR1 SGHRS and CDR2 YFSETQ. The CDR3 nucleotides are TGCGCCAGTTCGCAAGGGGGGCTACAGGGTTCACCCCTCCACTTT. Protein: CASSQGGLQGSPLHF.

The chain recombines TRBV4-3 with TRBJ2-1, with TRBD2 matching 8 bases. From germline, CDR1 is LGHNA and CDR2 YSLEER. The CDR3 loop spans 16 amino acids. J lost 2 bases, V lost 1 base, and 4 bases had no gene match. As DNA, the CDR3 is TGCGCCAGCAGCCAAGGGGCGGGGGGCCCCTACAATGAGCAGTTCTTC. This codes for CASSQGAGGPYNEQFF.

This clone appeared a single time. The chain couples TRBV28 to TRBJ2-1; 7 bases agree with TRBD1. V shed 2 bases, J shed 4 bases, and the junction held 11 bases outside the gene matches. Germline V gene sequence: CDR1 MDHEN, CDR2 SYDVKM. The CDR3 is 17 residues long. DNA for the CDR3: TGTGCCAGCAGTTTACTCCCTTCACAGGGGTCATACAATGAGCAGTTCTTC. Amino acid sequence: CASSLLPSQGSYNEQFF.

The chain is built from TRBV29-1 and TRBJ1-1, with D maybe TRBD1 (6 bases). The CDR3 runs to 14 residues. Trimming cost V 1 base and J 1 base, with 10 bases left between them. Germline assignment: CDR1 SQVTM and CDR2 ANQGSEA. CDR3: CSVEVRGTNTEAFF. CDR3 nucleotide sequence: TGCAGCGTTGAAGTTAGGGGGACGAACACTGAAGCTTTCTTT.

This chain joins TRBV5-6 and TRBJ1-5; D is possibly TRBD1 (6 bases). V was shortened by 2 bases and J by 1 base, with 16 bases between the two germline ends. CDR3 length: 17 amino acids. The germline CDR1 and CDR2 sequences are SGHDT and YYEEEE. CDR3 in amino acids: CASSFGGSGRSNQPQHF. CDR3 nucleotide sequence: TGTGCCAGCAGCTTCGGGGGCAGCGGTCGAAGCAATCAGCCCCAGCATTTT.

The chain has TRBV7-2 and TRBJ1-4; D is perhaps TRBD1 (6 bases). Trimming left V 4 bases short and J 4 bases short, with 10 bases between. Germline V gene data show CDR1 as SGHTA and CDR2 as FQGNSA. CDR3 size: 14 residues. This chain's CDR3 is CASSYRVVNEKLFF. CDR3 DNA sequence: TGTGCCAGCAGCTACAGGGTAGTTAATGAAAAACTGTTTTTT.

V is TRBV19 and J is TRBJ2-2, with D perhaps given as TRBD1 or TRBD2 (5 bases each). The ends were cut back, 3 bases at V and 2 bases at J, with 13 bases in the middle. Germline loops: CDR1 LNHDA, CDR2 SQIVND (reference sequence). This CDR3 contains 16 residues. The CDR3 sequence: CASSIARDLNTGELFF. The CDR3 DNA reads as TGTGCCAGTAGTATCGCCAGGGACCTTAACACCGGGGAGCTGTTTTTT.

The V and J genes are TRBV10-1 and TRBJ2-1, with D maybe TRBD1 (5 bases). Trimming removed 10 bases at V and 0 bases at J, with 13 bases between. Germline V gives CDR1 WNHNN, CDR2 SYGVQD (reference sequence). This CDR3 region has 14 residues. The CDR3 reads CATSDSASYNEQFF. The CDR3 coding sequence is TGCGCCACCTCCGACAGCGCCTCCTACAATGAGCAGTTCTTC.

This chain connects TRBV5-4 to TRBJ1-1, with D possibly matching TRBD1 (5 bases). The CDR3 is 15 residues long. CDR1 is SGHNT and CDR2 is YYREEE in the germline V gene (reference sequence). The ends were cut back, 4 bases at V and 1 base at J, with 14 bases in the middle. Here the CDR3 DNA reads TGTGCCAGCAGCGACTCCAGGGTATCGAACACTGAAGCTTTCTTT. Protein: CASSDSRVSNTEAFF. Complete variable domain (other parts from reference TRBV5-4 and TRBJ1-1): ETGVTQSPTHLIKTRGQQVTLRCSSQSGHNTVSWYQQALGQGPQFIFQYYREEENGRGNFPPRFSGLQFPNYSSELNVNALELDDSALYLCASSDSRVSNTEAFFGQGTRLTVV.

The V call is TRBV12-3 or TRBV12-4, the J call TRBJ2-2; D is possibly TRBD1 (6 bases). The CDR3 length is 13 residues. Trimming removed 5 bases from V and 4 bases from J, with 8 bases in between. The CDR3 spells CASSPGVTGELFF. CDR3 in DNA: TGTGCCAGCAGTCCAGGGGTCACCGGGGAGCTGTTTTTT.

This clone was seen once. This rearrangement joins TRBV18 to TRBJ1-2, with 9 bases fitting TRBD1. CDR3 length: 17 amino acids. With 2 bases clipped from V and 0 bases from J, the junction kept 7 bases outside the gene matches. Germline-derived CDR1 and CDR2 are KGHSH and LQKENI. CDR3 amino acids: CASSPGQGPIANYGYTF. In DNA form, the CDR3 reads TGTGCCAGCTCACCAGGACAGGGGCCAATCGCTAACTATGGCTACACCTTC.

This clone turned up a few times. The chain uses TRBV7-8 and TRBJ1-2; D gene unclear. Germline V gene data show CDR1 as SGHVS and CDR2 as FQNEAQ. The CDR3 extends over 14 amino acids. Trimming took off 2 bases at V and 8 bases at J, with 15 bases between the two ends. The CDR3 DNA follows: TGTGCCAGCAGCTTAACACGCCAGTTTGACGGCTACACCTTC. It is translated as CASSLTRQFDGYTF.

The rearrangement joins TRBV6-2 or TRBV6-3 to TRBJ2-1, with D maybe TRBD1 (6 bases). Germline values: CDR1 MNHEY, CDR2 SVGEGT. V was shortened by 0 bases and J by 5 bases, with 11 bases between the two germline ends. This CDR3 is 15 amino acids long. CDR3 sequence reads: CASSYSLGQNNEQFF. DNA for the CDR3: TGTGCCAGCAGTTACTCTCTAGGACAGAACAATGAGCAGTTCTTC.

The rearrangement links TRBV27 to TRBJ2-1; 7 bases agree with TRBD1. V shed 6 bases, J shed 2 bases, and the junction held 13 bases outside the gene matches. The CDR3 consists of 17 residues. Germline CDR1 reads MNHEY; CDR2 reads SMNVEV (reference sequence). CDR3 DNA sequence: TGTGCCAGCAGCACCACCGTGGGACAGAGAGCCTACAATGAGCAGTTCTTC. Translating it yields CASSTTVGQRAYNEQFF.

The chain uses TRBV5-1 and TRBJ1-4; 10 bases are a match to TRBD1. The CDR3 runs to 16 residues. The ends lost 2 bases at V and 7 bases at J; junction bases unmatched: 8. The germline CDR1 and CDR2 sequences are SGHRS and YFSETQ. CDR3: CASSLLPGQGSEKLFF. Written as DNA, the CDR3 is TGCGCCAGCAGCTTATTACCGGGACAGGGGTCTGAAAAACTGTTTTTT.